This T cell receptor beta chain was observed in a study of T cell clonotyping in hematopoietic cell transplantation. Time point in this sample: recipient sample about 28 days before transplant, after cytoreduction. Trimming pared 1 base from V and 2 bases from J, leaving 6 bases between. Germline CDR1 and CDR2: SNHLY and FYNNEI. CDR3 length equals 13 residues. TCRdb's copy holds only in-frame clones and misses some; the assay was immunoSEQ multiplex PCR. This table has about 19,000 clones, roughly 83% appearing once. The V call is TRBV2, the J call TRBJ2-7; D possibly corresponds to TRBD2 (5 bases). Source: peripheral blood mononuclear cells, taken before stem cell transplant. This receptor was taken from a man aged 45-60 years with acute myeloid leukemia. Some clones in this sample may be carry-over from other donors' samples. The CDR3 spells CASSEDGTYEQYF. The DNA of the CDR3 is TGTGCCAGCAGTGAAGACGGGACCTACGAGCAGTACTTC.